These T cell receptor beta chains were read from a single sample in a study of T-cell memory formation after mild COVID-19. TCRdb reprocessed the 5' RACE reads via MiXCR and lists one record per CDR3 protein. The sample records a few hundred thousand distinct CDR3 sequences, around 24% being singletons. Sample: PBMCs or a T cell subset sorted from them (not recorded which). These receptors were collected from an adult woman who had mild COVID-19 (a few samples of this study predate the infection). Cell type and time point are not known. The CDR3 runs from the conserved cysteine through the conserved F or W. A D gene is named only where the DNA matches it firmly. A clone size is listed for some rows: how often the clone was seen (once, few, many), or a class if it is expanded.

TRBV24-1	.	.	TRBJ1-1	TGTGCCACCAGTGATTTGTACGGGGGTGAAGCTTTCTTT	CATSDLYGGEAFF
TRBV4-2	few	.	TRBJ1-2	TGTGCCAGCAGCCAAGGGGCGGGGAATGGCTACACCTTC	CASSQGAGNGYTF
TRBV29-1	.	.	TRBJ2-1	TGCAGCGTTGAATCTGGGAGGAACTACAATGAGCAGTTCTTC	CSVESGRNYNEQFF
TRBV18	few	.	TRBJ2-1	TGTGCCAGCTCACCAGAGGGAGGCCATGTTGAGCAGTTCTTC	CASSPEGGHVEQFF
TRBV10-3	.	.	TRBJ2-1	TGTGCCATCATGTCGGACCATGAGGGCGATGAGCAGTTCTTC	CAIMSDHEGDEQFF
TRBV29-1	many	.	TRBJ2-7	TGCAGCGTTGGATCCTACGAGCAGTACTTC	CSVGSYEQYF
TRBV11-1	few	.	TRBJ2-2	TGTGCCAGCAGGTCTTCCACCCAAAACACCGGGGAGCTGTTTTTT	CASRSSTQNTGELFF
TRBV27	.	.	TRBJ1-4	TGTGCCAGCAGTTTTCTAGGGAACCTGGGGACTGAAAAACTGTTTTTT	CASSFLGNLGTEKLFF
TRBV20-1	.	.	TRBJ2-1	TGCAGTGCTAGCGGGCTAGCCAATGAGCAGTTCTTC	CSASGLANEQFF
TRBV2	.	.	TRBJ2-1	TGTGCCAGCAGTGAACTCGGCGATTTTGAGCAGTTCTTC	CASSELGDFEQFF
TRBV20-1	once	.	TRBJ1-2	TGCAGTGCCCGACAGTACTATGGCTACACCTTC	CSARQYYGYTF
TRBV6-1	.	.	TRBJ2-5	TGTGCCAGCAGTGAAGGGCAGGGCCAAGAGACCCAGTACTTC	CASSEGQGQETQYF
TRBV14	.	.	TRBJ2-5	TGTGCCAGCAGCCAAGCTCCTCCTATGACAGACCTCCTGGAGACCCAGTACTTC	CASSQAPPMTDLLETQYF
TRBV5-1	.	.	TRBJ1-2	TGCGCCAGCAGCTTGATCTCGGGGGGCAGGACAATGATTAACTATGGCTACACCTTC	CASSLISGGRTMINYGYTF
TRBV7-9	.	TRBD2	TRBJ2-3	TGTGCCAGCAGCTTTCCGACTAGCGGGAACACAGATACGCAGTATTTT	CASSFPTSGNTDTQYF
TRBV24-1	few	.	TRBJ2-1	TGTGCCACCAGTGATGGGGGACATGAGAAGCGTGAGCAGTTCTTC	CATSDGGHEKREQFF
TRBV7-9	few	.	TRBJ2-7	TGTGCCAGCAGCCATAGTTCGCTGTCGGGGGACTTGGAGCAGTACTTC	CASSHSSLSGDLEQYF
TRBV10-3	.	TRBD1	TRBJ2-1	TGTGCCATCAAGGCGGACAGGTTGAATGAGCAGTTCTTC	CAIKADRLNEQFF
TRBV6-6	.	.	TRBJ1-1	TGTGCCAGCAGTTACGAGGGAAGGTTAAGCACTGAAGCTTTCTTT	CASSYEGRLSTEAFF
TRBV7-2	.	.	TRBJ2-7	TGTGCCAGCAGCTTAGGATCGGTTTACGAGCAGTACTTC	CASSLGSVYEQYF
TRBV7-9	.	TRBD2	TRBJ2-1	TGTGCCAGCAGCCTGGGTGGACTAGAGTATGAGCAGTTCTTC	CASSLGGLEYEQFF
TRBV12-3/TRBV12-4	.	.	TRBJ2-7	TGTGCCAGCAGGTCCCGGGTTCACGAGCAGTACTTC	CASRSRVHEQYF
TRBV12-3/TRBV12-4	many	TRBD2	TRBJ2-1	TGTGCCAGCAGTCTACTAGCGGGGGGTGGTAATGAGCAGTTCTTC	CASSLLAGGGNEQFF
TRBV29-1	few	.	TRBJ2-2	TGCAGCGTGGAAATGGGATACTCGAACACCGGGGAGCTGTTTTTT	CSVEMGYSNTGELFF
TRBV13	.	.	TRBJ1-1	TGTGCCAGCAGCTGGTTGAGTGAGCGGGGGGCTACGAGGACTGAAGCTTTCTTT	CASSWLSERGATRTEAFF
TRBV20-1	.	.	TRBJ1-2	TGCAGTGCTAGAGAAAACGCCCTGTTTGGCTACACCTTC	CSARENALFGYTF